A few counts support the clone carrying this T cell receptor (beta chain). As yet, its antigen is unknown. CDR1 and CDR2 (germline): MDHEN, SYDVKM. This CDR3 has 14 amino acids. Trimming removed 8 bases at V and 0 bases at J, with 14 bases between. The entry originates in a study of high-grade serous ovarian cancer treatment subgroups. Study details: Each sample yielded on average roughly 8,200 unique TCR beta rearrangements from approximately 15,000 reads. Overall study results and limits: Only CDR3 was analyzed; CDR1 and CDR2 were not. Spatial context was lost because tumors were sequenced in bulk. Tumors within one patient showed repertoire similarity of roughly 0.1 to 0.8.

Tumor samples were obtained before definitive surgery or chemotherapy. Data came from immunoSEQ multiplex PCR; TCRdb stores just in-frame clones and leaves some out. The sample shows 2,500 to 3,000 clones, 72% of them seen only once. This chain connects TRBV28 to TRBJ2-7; TRBD1 might be the D (6 bases). The clonotype comes from a human donor with high-grade serous ovarian cancer. The sequenced material came from tumor tissue. DNA for the CDR3: TGTGCCAGCGCATTTCGGGACACCTCCTACGAGCAGTACTTC. Its protein is CASAFRDTSYEQYF. Combining the CDR3 with reference TRBV28 and TRBJ2-7 gives the whole variable domain DVKVTQSSRYLVKRTGEKVFLECVQDMDHENMFWYRQDPGLGLRLIYFSYDVKMKEKGDIPEGYSVSREKKERFSLILESASTNQTSMYLCASAFRDTSYEQYFGPGTRLTVT.